The 14 T cell receptor beta chains given below trace back to one sample, sequenced in a study of OX40 agonist ivuxolimab in advanced cancers. Method: immunoSEQ multiplex PCR; TCRdb's copy keeps in-frame clones and lacks some. In the table there are around 15,000 clones, roughly 82% of which are singletons. The sample in question was CD4+ or CD8+ T cells sorted from blood, obtained in a trial of the OX40 agonist ivuxolimab. Receptors originate from an adult with an advanced solid tumor such as melanoma, head and neck, liver or kidney cancer.

This chain links TRBV28 with TRBJ2-2; a possible D gene is TRBD2 (6 bases). In germline, CDR1 is MDHEN, CDR2 SYDVKM. CDR3 size: 15 residues. The V end lost 2 bases, the J end lost 6 bases, and 13 bases lay between the germline ends. For the CDR3, the DNA is TGTGCCAGCAGTTTACGGAGGGGCTTTTCCGGGGAGCTGTTTTTT. Translated, it gives CASSLRRGFSGELFF.

V gene TRBV7-8 combines with J gene TRBJ1-1; 10 positions match TRBD1. CDR1 is SGHVS, CDR2 FQNEAQ, per germline. CDR3 length: 14 amino acids. J lost 3 bases, V lost 8 bases, and 6 bases had no gene match. The CDR3 loop reads CASRTGGFHTEAFF. The CDR3, as DNA: TGTGCCAGCCGGACAGGGGGGTTTCACACTGAAGCTTTCTTT.

The rearrangement joins TRBV10-1 to TRBJ2-7; D is possibly TRBD1 or TRBD2 (6 bases each). The CDR3 spans 13 residues. The ends were cut back, 0 bases at V and 9 bases at J, with 12 bases in the middle. Germline values: CDR1 WNHNN, CDR2 SYGVQD (reference sequence). The CDR3: CASSESSGAGQYF. The CDR3 DNA sequence: TGCGCCAGCAGTGAGTCCTCGGGGGCTGGGCAGTACTTC.

This chain joins TRBV6-5 and TRBJ2-5; a possible D gene is TRBD2 (6 bases). Matching the DNA end better, TRBJ2-7 makes the J call doubtful. The CDR3 has 12 amino acids. CDR1 and CDR2 (germline): MNHEY, SVGAGI. CDR3 sequence (DNA): TGTGCCAGCAGTCAGACTAGTGGCGAGCAGTACTTC. It is translated as CASSQTSGEQYF.

The chain employs TRBV10-3 and TRBJ2-3; 11 bases are a match to TRBD2. The J segment lost 4 bases and the V segment lost 3 bases, leaving 21 bases of the junction unmatched. Germline values: CDR1 ENHRY, CDR2 SYGVKD. This CDR3 region has 21 residues. This CDR3 is CAISEFITGIIAGGAADTQYF. In DNA, the CDR3 is TGTGCCATCAGTGAATTCATTACAGGGATAATAGCGGGAGGGGCGGCAGATACGCAGTATTTT.

The chain combines TRBV27 with TRBJ2-7; TRBD2 matches at 8 bases. Per germline, CDR1 MNHEY and CDR2 SMNVEV (reference sequence). The V and J ends lost 7 bases and 2 bases, in that order; junction bases with no gene match: 10. This CDR3 contains 15 residues. The CDR3 nucleotides read TGTGCCAGCACCATGGTTGCGGGGGGCCCCTACGAGCAGTACTTC. Translating it yields CASTMVAGGPYEQYF.

CDR3 protein: CASSLPLAGSYEQYF. The CDR3 region has the DNA TGTGCCAGCAGTTTGCCCCTAGCGGGCTCCTACGAGCAGTACTTC. This sequence joins TRBV5-6 and TRBJ2-7, with 8 bases matching TRBD2. The trim removed 5 bases at V and 0 bases at J, leaving 7 bases unmatched. The CDR3 has 15 amino acids. Germline V gives CDR1 SGHDT, CDR2 YYEEEE.

The J gene is TRBJ2-1, the V gene TRBV15; 10 bases line up with TRBD2. J gave up 9 bases and V 1 base, and 6 bases lay outside the gene matches. Germline values: CDR1 LNHNV, CDR2 YYDKDF (reference sequence). The CDR3 loop spans 15 amino acids. DNA for the CDR3: TGTGCCACCAGCAGAGTGGTAGCGGGAGGTGGTGAGCAGTTCTTC. Translation: CATSRVVAGGGEQFF.

The chain joins TRBV7-6 to TRBJ2-7; 7 bases are shared with TRBD1. After removal of 5 bases from V and 5 bases from J, the junction contained 6 bases not matched to a gene. Germline V lookup: CDR1 SGHVS, CDR2 FNYEAQ. The CDR3 sequence is 13 residues long. Written as DNA, the CDR3 is TGTGCCAGCAGCCGTGACAGGGTCGACGAGCAGTACTTC. Its translation is CASSRDRVDEQYF.

The chain recombines TRBV2 with TRBJ2-7; tentatively, D is TRBD1 or TRBD2 (6 bases each). The CDR3 totals 11 residues. Germline CDR1 reads SNHLY; CDR2 reads FYNNEI. V lost 7 bases, J lost 7 bases, and 11 bases lay in between. The CDR3 loop is CASTGAVEQYF. CDR3 nucleotides: TGTGCCAGCACGGGGGCGGTGGAGCAGTACTTC.

The CDR3 DNA is TGTGCCAGCAGCGGTCTAGCGGGAGGGGGCACAGATACGCAGTATTTT. Its protein product is CASSGLAGGGTDTQYF. This chain joins TRBV9 and TRBJ2-3; TRBD2 aligns across 12 bases. In germline, CDR1 is SGDLS, CDR2 YYNGEE. V dropped 3 bases and J dropped 1; count of bases not matched to a gene: 3. The CDR3 is made up of 16 amino acids.

J is TRBJ2-6 and V is TRBV30; D is undetermined. CDR1 and CDR2 (germline): GTSNPN, SVGIG (reference sequence). CDR3 length: 14 residues. Trimming cost V 3 bases and J 4 bases, with 10 bases left between them. The CDR3 sequence is CAWSPRWGANVLTF. CDR3 nucleotides: TGTGCCTGGAGCCCCCGGTGGGGGGCCAACGTCCTGACTTTC.

The rearrangement joins TRBV7-3 to TRBJ2-5; 10 bases line up with TRBD2. J lost 5 bases, V lost 2 bases, and 5 bases had no gene match. CDR1 is SGHTA, CDR2 FQGTGA, per germline. The CDR3 is 15 residues long. CDR3 protein: CASSLGPSGSETQYF. In nucleotides, the CDR3 is TGTGCCAGCAGCTTAGGGCCTAGCGGGAGTGAGACCCAGTACTTC.

CDR3 nucleotide sequence: TGTGCCAGCAGCCCGAGGGGGGATAGCAATCAGCCCCAGCATTTT. This sequence encodes CASSPRGDSNQPQHF. The J gene is TRBJ1-5, the V gene TRBV11-3; D is perhaps TRBD1 (6 bases). Germline CDR1 and CDR2: SGHNT and YENEEA. V lost 5 bases and J lost 0, with 11 bases in between. The CDR3 totals 15 residues.